This T cell receptor beta chain was identified in a study of blood T cell repertoires in COVID-19. Whole-study context: The United States, Italy and Spain supplied acute and convalescent COVID-19 samples.

Trimming at V came to 0 bases and at J to 10 bases, leaving 6 bases not matched to a gene. This CDR3 has 15 residues. Looked up from germline, CDR1 is SGHAT and CDR2 is FQNNGV. TCRdb's copy holds only in-frame clones and misses some; the assay was immunoSEQ multiplex PCR. The data show roughly 200,000 clones, 70% to 90% seen once. This clonotype originated in a man between 60 and 70 years old with acute or convalescent COVID-19. The V call is TRBV11-2, the J call TRBJ2-1; 10 bases fit TRBD2. Sequences were obtained from peripheral blood. CDR3 nucleotides: TGTGCCAGCAGCTTAGATCAGATAGCGGGAGGCGAGCAGTTCTTC. Protein product: CASSLDQIAGGEQFF.